This is a list of T cell receptor beta chains from one sample in a study of PD-1 blockade in classical Hodgkin lymphoma. Only in-frame clones appear in the TCRdb table, and some are missing; sequencing was by immunoSEQ multiplex PCR. The sample contains tens of thousands of clones, around 80% of which appear only once. The sample was peripheral blood mononuclear cells (PBMCs), taken before the fourth cycle of nivolumab. These receptors originate from a human donor with classical Hodgkin lymphoma. Each CDR3 is given with its conserved first and last residue. A D gene is named only where the DNA matches it firmly. Size is stated for part of the rows, as once, few or many counts, or as a class when the clone is expanded.

V gene,D gene,clone size,J gene,CDR3 DNA,CDR3 protein
TRBV7-6,-,-,TRBJ2-1,TGTGCCAGCAGCTCGTCCTACCAGGTGAATGAGCAGTTCTTC,CASSSSYQVNEQFF
TRBV5-1,TRBD1,-,TRBJ1-3,TGCGCCAGCAGCGACGGGACAGGAGGTGGAAACACCATATATTTT,CASSDGTGGGNTIYF
TRBV19,TRBD2,-,TRBJ2-3,TGTGCCAGCACAGCCACTAGCGGGGACACAGATACGCAGTATTTT,CASTATSGDTDTQYF
TRBV19,TRBD2,-,TRBJ2-1,TGTGCCAGTAGTGGCCGACTAGCGGGAGGTTCTACCTACAATGAGCAGTTCTTC,CASSGRLAGGSTYNEQFF
TRBV6-5,TRBD2,-,TRBJ2-5,TGTGCCAGCAGTTACTCGGGGGGGGAAGGACAAGAGACCCAGTACTTC,CASSYSGGEGQETQYF
TRBV9,-,few,TRBJ1-5,TGTGCCAGCAGCGTACCTAATAGCAATCAGCCCCAGCATTTT,CASSVPNSNQPQHF
TRBV11-2,-,-,TRBJ2-5,TGTGCCAGCAGCCCTGAAGGGACCCAGTACTTC,CASSPEGTQYF
TRBV28,TRBD1,-,TRBJ1-2,TGTGCCAGCAGTCCGGGGGACAGGAACTATGGCTACACCTTC,CASSPGDRNYGYTF
TRBV19,TRBD2,many,TRBJ2-7,TGTGCCAGTAGTAACCCTCTGGCGGGAGTGTCCTACGAGCAGTACTTC,CASSNPLAGVSYEQYF
TRBV7-9,-,-,TRBJ2-3,TGTGCCAGCAGCAAACTCCTAGCAGATACGCAGTATTTT,CASSKLLADTQYF
TRBV27,TRBD2,-,TRBJ2-3,TGTGCCAGCAGTTACCGGGGGGTAGCGGGGGTAACAGATACGCAGTATTTT,CASSYRGVAGVTDTQYF
TRBV30,-,-,TRBJ1-1,TGTGCCTGGAGTTTAGGGGGTAGGGCTTTCTTT,CAWSLGGRAFF
TRBV11-2,-,-,TRBJ2-3,TGTGCCAGCAGCAGGAGCACAGATACGCAGTATTTT,CASSRSTDTQYF
TRBV5-4,TRBD2,-,TRBJ2-3,TGTGCCAGCAGCGGGGGGGTAGGCACAGATACGCAGTATTTT,CASSGGVGTDTQYF
TRBV18,TRBD2,-,TRBJ2-1,TGTGCCAGCTCAGTCTTCACTAGCGGGGGCCGGGATGAGCAGTTCTTC,CASSVFTSGGRDEQFF
TRBV7-2,-,-,TRBJ1-5,TGTGCCAGCAGCTTAATAGGAGATCAGCCCCAGCATTTT,CASSLIGDQPQHF
TRBV7-2,TRBD1,-,TRBJ1-2,TGTGCCAGCAGCTTCGACAGGGGTGGCTACACCTTC,CASSFDRGGYTF
TRBV9,-,-,TRBJ1-1,TGTGCCAGCAGCGGCGAAGAATCCACTGAAGCTTTCTTT,CASSGEESTEAFF
TRBV5-8,-,-,TRBJ1-5,TGTGCCAGCAGCTTAGGATATAGCAATCAGCCCCAGCATTTT,CASSLGYSNQPQHF
TRBV18,-,-,TRBJ1-4,TGTGCCAGCTCACAGACAGCCGGGGGTGAAAAACTGTTTTTT,CASSQTAGGEKLFF
TRBV28,TRBD1,-,TRBJ2-5,TGTGCCAGCAGTTTTTGGGGACGGGACAGGGCTCTCCAAGAGACCCAGTACTTC,CASSFWGRDRALQETQYF
TRBV5-4,-,-,TRBJ2-5,TGTGCCAGCAGCTTCGGCGGCCGAGAGGAGTACTTC,CASSFGGREEYF
TRBV15,-,-,TRBJ2-2,TGTGCCACCAGCAGAGATCAGTTAGGCGGGATAGACACCGGGGAGCTGTTTTTT,CATSRDQLGGIDTGELFF
TRBV10-3,TRBD1,-,TRBJ1-2,TGTGCCATCAGTGACCAGGACAGGGGTTCCCTTTGCTACACCTTC,CAISDQDRGSLCYTF
TRBV19,TRBD1,-,TRBJ1-2,TGTGCCAGTAGTATATCTGGACAGGGGGACTATGGCTACACCTTC,CASSISGQGDYGYTF
TRBV6-1,-,once,TRBJ2-3,TGTGCCAGCAGTGAAACGCCGTTCTTGAAAGCGCAGTATTTT,CASSETPFLKAQYF
TRBV7-6,TRBD1,-,TRBJ2-1,TGTGCCAGCAGCTTAGCAGGGACAGGGATCAATGAGCAGTTCTTC,CASSLAGTGINEQFF
TRBV6-5,TRBD1,-,TRBJ2-5,TGTGCCAGCAGCAACACAGGGGGGTGGCAAGAGACCCAGTACTTC,CASSNTGGWQETQYF
TRBV2,-,-,TRBJ2-7,TGTGCCAGCAGTGTTTCTTACGAGCAGTACTTC,CASSVSYEQYF
TRBV4-3,TRBD1,-,TRBJ1-1,TGCGCCAGCAGCCAAGGGGGCAGGGGGCGATCTGAAGCTTTCTTT,CASSQGGRGRSEAFF
TRBV6-6,-,once,TRBJ1-6,TGTGCCAGCAGGACGACAGGCACAAATTCACCCCTCCACTTT,CASRTTGTNSPLHF
TRBV7-2,TRBD2,-,TRBJ2-7,TGTGCCAGCAGCTTGACTAGCAGCACCTACGAGCAGTACTTC,CASSLTSSTYEQYF
TRBV6-5,-,-,TRBJ2-7,TGTGCCAGCAGACGACAGTACGAGCAGTACTTC,CASRRQYEQYF
TRBV28,-,-,TRBJ2-2,TGTGCCAGCAGTTTATCTAGGCTCCCCGACGGGCTGTTTTTT,CASSLSRLPDGLFF
TRBV5-3,TRBD2,-,TRBJ2-1,TGTGCCAAAATAGCGGGAGGGCCGGGGGTTTGTGAGCAGTTCTTC,CAKIAGGPGVCEQFF
TRBV7-2,-,-,TRBJ1-2,TGTGCCAGCGGCGTGGGCTATGGCTACACCTTC,CASGVGYGYTF
TRBV5-5,-,-,TRBJ2-3,TGTGCCAGCAGCTTGGGGGTAGATACGCAGTATTTT,CASSLGVDTQYF
TRBV7-3,TRBD1,-,TRBJ1-1,TGTGCCAGCAGCCCTGGGACAGGAGGGACTGAAGCTTTCTTT,CASSPGTGGTEAFF
TRBV19,-,-,TRBJ2-5,TGTGCCAGTAGTGCCACAGGGCCCGAGACCCAGTACTTC,CASSATGPETQYF
TRBV18,-,-,TRBJ2-3,TGTGCCAGCTCCATCGTGTCCACAGATACGCAGTATTTT,CASSIVSTDTQYF
TRBV9,-,-,TRBJ1-1,TGTGCCAGCAGCCCGGGACACCTGAACACTGAAGCTTTCTTT,CASSPGHLNTEAFF
TRBV5-1,TRBD1,-,TRBJ1-1,TGCGCCAGCAGCTTTTCCCCGGGACAGGGGGAAGCTTTCTTT,CASSFSPGQGEAFF
TRBV6-6,-,-,TRBJ1-5,TGTGCCAGCAGTTACTCCACGAATCAGCCCCAGCATTTT,CASSYSTNQPQHF
TRBV5-4,TRBD2,-,TRBJ2-2,TGTGCCAGCAGCTTGACTAGCGGGAGAGCCACCGGGGAGCTGTTTTTT,CASSLTSGRATGELFF
TRBV19,TRBD1,-,TRBJ2-5,TGTGCCAGTAGTATAGCCGGGACAGGGAGGGAGACCCAGTACTTC,CASSIAGTGRETQYF
TRBV19,-,few,TRBJ1-1,TGTGCCAGTAGTATAGCTGGAACGGCGAACACTGAAGCTTTCTTT,CASSIAGTANTEAFF
TRBV5-1,TRBD2,-,TRBJ2-1,TGCGCCAGCAGCACCGCCTCCGGACTAGCGGGGGTCATATCCTACAATGAGCAGTTCTTC,CASSTASGLAGVISYNEQFF
TRBV5-4,-,once,TRBJ1-2,TGTGCCAGCAGGGTAGCCGGGACGTCCGGGCGGGGCTACACCTTC,CASRVAGTSGRGYTF
TRBV30,-,few,TRBJ2-4,TGTGCCTCCCACGCAGTAAGACAGACAGCCAAAAACATTCAGTACTTC,CASHAVRQTAKNIQYF
TRBV7-2,-,-,TRBJ1-5,TGTGCCAGCAGCCTAGTCGGTGATCAGCCCCAGCATTTT,CASSLVGDQPQHF
TRBV19,TRBD2,-,TRBJ2-1,TGTGCCAGTAGTATTACTAGCGGGGTCAACAATGAGCAGTTCTTC,CASSITSGVNNEQFF